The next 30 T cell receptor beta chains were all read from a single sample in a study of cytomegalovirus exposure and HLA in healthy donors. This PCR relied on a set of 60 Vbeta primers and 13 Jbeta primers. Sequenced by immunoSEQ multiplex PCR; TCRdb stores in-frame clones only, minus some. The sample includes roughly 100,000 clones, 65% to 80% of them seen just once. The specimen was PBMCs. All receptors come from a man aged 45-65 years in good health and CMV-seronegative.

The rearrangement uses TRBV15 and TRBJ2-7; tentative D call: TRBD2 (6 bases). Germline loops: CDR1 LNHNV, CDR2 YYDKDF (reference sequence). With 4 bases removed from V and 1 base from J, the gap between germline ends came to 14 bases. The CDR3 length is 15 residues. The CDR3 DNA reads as TGTGCCACCAGCATGGGGGGAGTTGGGTCCTACGAGCAGTACTTC. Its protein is CATSMGGVGSYEQYF.

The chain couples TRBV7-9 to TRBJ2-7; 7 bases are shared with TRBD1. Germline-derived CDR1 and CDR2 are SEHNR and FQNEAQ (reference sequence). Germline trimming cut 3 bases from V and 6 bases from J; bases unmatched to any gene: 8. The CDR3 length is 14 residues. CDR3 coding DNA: TGTGCCAGCAGCTTGGGACAGTTGATAAGCGAGCAGTACTTC. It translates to CASSLGQLISEQYF.

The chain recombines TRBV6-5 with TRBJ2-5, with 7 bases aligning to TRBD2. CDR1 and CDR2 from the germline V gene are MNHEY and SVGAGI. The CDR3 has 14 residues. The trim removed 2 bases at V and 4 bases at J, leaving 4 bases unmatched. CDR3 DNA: TGTGCCAGCAGTTACCAAGCGGGGTCAGAGACCCAGTACTTC. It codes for CASSYQAGSETQYF.

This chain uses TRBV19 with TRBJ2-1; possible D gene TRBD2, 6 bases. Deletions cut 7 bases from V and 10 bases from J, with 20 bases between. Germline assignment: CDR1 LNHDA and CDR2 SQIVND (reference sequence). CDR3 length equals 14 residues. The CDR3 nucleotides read TGTGCCAGTACCCCACCCAGGGCCCGGGGGGAGCAGTTCTTC. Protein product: CASTPPRARGEQFF.

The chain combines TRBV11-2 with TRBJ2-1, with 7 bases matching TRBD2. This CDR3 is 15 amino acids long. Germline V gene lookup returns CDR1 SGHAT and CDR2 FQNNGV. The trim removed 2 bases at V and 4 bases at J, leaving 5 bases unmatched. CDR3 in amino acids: CASSLQREFYNEQFF. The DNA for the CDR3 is TGTGCCAGCAGCTTACAGCGGGAATTTTACAATGAGCAGTTCTTC.

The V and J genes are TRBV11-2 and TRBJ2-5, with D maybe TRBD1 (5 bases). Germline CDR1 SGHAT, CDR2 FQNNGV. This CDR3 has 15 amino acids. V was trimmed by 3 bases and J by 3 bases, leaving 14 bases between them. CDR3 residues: CASSFKGIREETQYF. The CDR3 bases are TGTGCCAGCAGCTTTAAAGGAATCAGGGAAGAGACCCAGTACTTC. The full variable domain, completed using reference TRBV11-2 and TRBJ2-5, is EAGVAQSPRYKIIEKRQSVAFWCNPISGHATLYWYQQILGQGPKLLIQFQNNGVVDDSQLPKDRFSAERLKGVDSTLKIQPAKLEDSAVYLCASSFKGIREETQYFGPGTRLLVL.

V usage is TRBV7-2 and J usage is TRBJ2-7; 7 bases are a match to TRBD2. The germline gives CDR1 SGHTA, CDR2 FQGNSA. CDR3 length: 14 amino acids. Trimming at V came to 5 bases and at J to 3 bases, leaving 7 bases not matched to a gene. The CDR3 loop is CASSPGAGIYEQYF. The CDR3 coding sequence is TGTGCCAGCAGCCCGGGAGCGGGAATCTACGAGCAGTACTTC. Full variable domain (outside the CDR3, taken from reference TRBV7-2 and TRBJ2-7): GAGVSQSPSNKVTEKGKDVELRCDPISGHTALYWYRQSLGQGLEFLIYFQGNSAPDKSGLPSDRFSAERTGGSVSTLTIQRTQQEDSAVYLCASSPGAGIYEQYFGPGTRLTVT.

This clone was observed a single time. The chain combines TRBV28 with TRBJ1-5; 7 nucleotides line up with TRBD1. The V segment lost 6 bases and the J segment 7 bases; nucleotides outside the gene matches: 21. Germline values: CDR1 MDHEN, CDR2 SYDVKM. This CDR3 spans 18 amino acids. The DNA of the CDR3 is TGTGCCAGCAGCCCGAGCCGGGACAGAGGGCGGTGGGGACAGCCCCAGCATTTT. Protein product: CASSPSRDRGRWGQPQHF.

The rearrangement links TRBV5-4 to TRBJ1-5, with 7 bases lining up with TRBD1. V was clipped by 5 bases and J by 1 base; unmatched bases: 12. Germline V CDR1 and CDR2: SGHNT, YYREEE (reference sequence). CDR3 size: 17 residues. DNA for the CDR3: TGTGCCAGCAGACTCCCTGCCGGGACAGCAAGCAATCAGCCCCAGCATTTT. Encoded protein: CASRLPAGTASNQPQHF. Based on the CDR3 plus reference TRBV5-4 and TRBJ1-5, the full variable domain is ETGVTQSPTHLIKTRGQQVTLRCSSQSGHNTVSWYQQALGQGPQFIFQYYREEENGRGNFPPRFSGLQFPNYSSELNVNALELDDSALYLCASRLPAGTASNQPQHFGDGTRLSIL.

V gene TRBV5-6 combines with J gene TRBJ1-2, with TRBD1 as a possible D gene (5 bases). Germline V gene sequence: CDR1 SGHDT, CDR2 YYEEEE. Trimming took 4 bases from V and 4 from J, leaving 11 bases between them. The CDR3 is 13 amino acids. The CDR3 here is CASSLRASYGYTF. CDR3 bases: TGTGCCAGCAGCCTCAGGGCGAGCTATGGCTACACCTTC.

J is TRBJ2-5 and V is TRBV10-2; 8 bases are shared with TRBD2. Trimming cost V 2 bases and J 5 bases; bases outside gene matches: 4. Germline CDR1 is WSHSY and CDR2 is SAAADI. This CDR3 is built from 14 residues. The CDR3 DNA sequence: TGCGCCAGCAGTGAGATAGCGGGAAGGGAGACCCAGTACTTC. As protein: CASSEIAGRETQYF.

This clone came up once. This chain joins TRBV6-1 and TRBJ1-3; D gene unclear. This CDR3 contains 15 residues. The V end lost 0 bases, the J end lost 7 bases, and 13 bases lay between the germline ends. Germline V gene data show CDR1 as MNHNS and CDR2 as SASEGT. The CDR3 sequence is CASSEAAGVWNTIYF. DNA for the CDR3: TGTGCCAGCAGTGAAGCGGCCGGGGTTTGGAACACCATATATTTT.

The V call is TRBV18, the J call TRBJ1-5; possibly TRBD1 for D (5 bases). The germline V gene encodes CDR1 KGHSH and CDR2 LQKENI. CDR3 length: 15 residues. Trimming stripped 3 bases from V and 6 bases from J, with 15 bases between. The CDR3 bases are TGTGCCAGCTCACCGACTCAGGGAACGGGTCAGCCCCAGCATTTT. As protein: CASSPTQGTGQPQHF.

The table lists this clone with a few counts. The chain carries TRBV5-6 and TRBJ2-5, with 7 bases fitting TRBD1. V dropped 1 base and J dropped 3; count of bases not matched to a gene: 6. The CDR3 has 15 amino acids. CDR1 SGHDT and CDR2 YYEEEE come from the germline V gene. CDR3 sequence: CASSLPHRGEETQYF. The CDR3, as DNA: TGTGCCAGCAGCTTGCCCCACAGGGGAGAAGAGACCCAGTACTTC.

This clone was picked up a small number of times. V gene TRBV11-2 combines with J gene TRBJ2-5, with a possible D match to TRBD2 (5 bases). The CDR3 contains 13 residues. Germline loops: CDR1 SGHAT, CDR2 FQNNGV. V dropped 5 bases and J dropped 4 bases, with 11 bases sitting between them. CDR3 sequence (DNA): TGTGCCAGCAGCCCCACTAGTAGAGAGACCCAGTACTTC. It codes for CASSPTSRETQYF.

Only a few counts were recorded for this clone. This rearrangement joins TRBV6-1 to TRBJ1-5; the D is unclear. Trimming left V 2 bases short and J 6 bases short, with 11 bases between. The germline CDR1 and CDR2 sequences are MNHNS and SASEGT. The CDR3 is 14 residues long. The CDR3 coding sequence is TGTGCCAGCAGTGAAATGTTGAGCGGTCAGCCCCAGCATTTT. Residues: CASSEMLSGQPQHF.

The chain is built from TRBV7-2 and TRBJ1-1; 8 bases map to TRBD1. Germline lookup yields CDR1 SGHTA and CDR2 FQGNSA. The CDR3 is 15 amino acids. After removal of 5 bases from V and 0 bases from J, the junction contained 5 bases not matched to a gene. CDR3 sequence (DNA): TGTGCCAGCAGCCAGGGGGCGGTCATGAACACTGAAGCTTTCTTT. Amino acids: CASSQGAVMNTEAFF. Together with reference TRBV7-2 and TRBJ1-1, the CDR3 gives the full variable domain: GAGVSQSPSNKVTEKGKDVELRCDPISGHTALYWYRQSLGQGLEFLIYFQGNSAPDKSGLPSDRFSAERTGGSVSTLTIQRTQQEDSAVYLCASSQGAVMNTEAFFGQGTRLTVV.

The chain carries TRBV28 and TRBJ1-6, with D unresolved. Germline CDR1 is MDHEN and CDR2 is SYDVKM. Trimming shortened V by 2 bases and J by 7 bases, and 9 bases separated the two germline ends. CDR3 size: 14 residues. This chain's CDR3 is CASSLGQTNSPLHF. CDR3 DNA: TGTGCCAGCAGTTTAGGGCAGACCAATTCACCCCTCCACTTT.

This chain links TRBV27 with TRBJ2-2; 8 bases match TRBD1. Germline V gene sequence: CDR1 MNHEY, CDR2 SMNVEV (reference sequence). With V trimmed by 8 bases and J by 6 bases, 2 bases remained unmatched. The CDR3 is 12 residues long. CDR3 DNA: TGTGCCAGCCGGACAGGGTCCGGGGAGCTGTTTTTT. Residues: CASRTGSGELFF.

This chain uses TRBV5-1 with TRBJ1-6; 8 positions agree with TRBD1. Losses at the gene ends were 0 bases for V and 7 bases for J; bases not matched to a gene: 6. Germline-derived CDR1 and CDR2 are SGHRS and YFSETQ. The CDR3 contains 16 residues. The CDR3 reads CASSLVGQGGNSPLHF. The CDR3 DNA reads TGCGCCAGCAGCTTGGTAGGACAGGGCGGAAATTCACCCCTCCACTTT.

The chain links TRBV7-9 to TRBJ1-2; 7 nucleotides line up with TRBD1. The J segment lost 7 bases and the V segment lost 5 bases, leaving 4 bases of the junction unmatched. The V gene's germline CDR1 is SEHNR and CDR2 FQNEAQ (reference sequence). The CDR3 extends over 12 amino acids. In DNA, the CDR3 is TGTGCCAGCAGCCTTGACAGGGTTGGCTACACCTTC. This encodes CASSLDRVGYTF.

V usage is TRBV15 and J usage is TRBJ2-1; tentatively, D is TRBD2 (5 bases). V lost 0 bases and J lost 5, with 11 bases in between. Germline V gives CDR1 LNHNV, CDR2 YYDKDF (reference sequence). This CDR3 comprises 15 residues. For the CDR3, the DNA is TGTGCCACCAGCAGAGATTTCCGGGGTGACAATGAGCAGTTCTTC. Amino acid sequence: CATSRDFRGDNEQFF.

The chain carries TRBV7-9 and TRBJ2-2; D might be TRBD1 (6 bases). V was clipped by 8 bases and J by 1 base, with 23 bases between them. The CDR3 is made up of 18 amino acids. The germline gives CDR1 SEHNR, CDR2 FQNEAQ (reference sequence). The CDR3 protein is CASSGRLGHRGNTGELFF. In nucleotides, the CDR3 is TGTGCCAGCTCTGGGAGATTGGGACACCGCGGGAACACCGGGGAGCTGTTTTTT.

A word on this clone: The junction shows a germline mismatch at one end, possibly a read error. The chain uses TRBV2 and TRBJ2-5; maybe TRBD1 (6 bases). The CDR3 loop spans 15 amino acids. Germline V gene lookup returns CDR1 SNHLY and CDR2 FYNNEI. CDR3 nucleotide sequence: TGTGCCAGCAGGCCCCGGGACAACCCCCAAGGGACCCAGTACTTC. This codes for CASRPRDNPQGTQYF.

CDR3 protein: CASTGQTRGRDGYTF. The CDR3 DNA reads as TGTGCCAGTACAGGACAGACCAGGGGGCGAGATGGCTACACCTTC. The rearrangement uses TRBV19 and TRBJ1-2, with 8 nucleotides matching TRBD1. V gave up 7 bases and J gave up 6 bases; unmatched junction bases: 13. The germline CDR1 and CDR2 sequences are LNHDA and SQIVND (reference sequence). This CDR3 is built from 15 residues.

The CDR3 sequence: CASRLHPRANEKLFF. For the CDR3, the DNA is TGTGCCAGTAGACTCCACCCACGGGCTAATGAAAAACTGTTTTTT. V usage is TRBV19 and J usage is TRBJ1-4; D is uncertain. The CDR3 runs to 15 residues. CDR1 is LNHDA and CDR2 is SQIVND in the germline V gene (reference sequence). V lost 6 bases, J lost 3 bases, and 14 bases lay in between.

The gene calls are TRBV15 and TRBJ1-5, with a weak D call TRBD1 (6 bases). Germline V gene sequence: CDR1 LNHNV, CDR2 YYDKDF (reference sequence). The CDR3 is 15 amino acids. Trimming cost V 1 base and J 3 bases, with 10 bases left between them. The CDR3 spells CATSRATGNNQPQHF. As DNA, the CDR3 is TGTGCCACCAGCAGAGCGACAGGAAACAATCAGCCCCAGCATTTT.

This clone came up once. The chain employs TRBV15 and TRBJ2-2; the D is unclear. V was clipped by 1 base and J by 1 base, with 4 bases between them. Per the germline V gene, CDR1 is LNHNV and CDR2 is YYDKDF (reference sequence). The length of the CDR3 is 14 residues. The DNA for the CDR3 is TGTGCCACCAGCAGAGGACAGAACACCGGGGAGCTGTTTTTT. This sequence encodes CATSRGQNTGELFF.

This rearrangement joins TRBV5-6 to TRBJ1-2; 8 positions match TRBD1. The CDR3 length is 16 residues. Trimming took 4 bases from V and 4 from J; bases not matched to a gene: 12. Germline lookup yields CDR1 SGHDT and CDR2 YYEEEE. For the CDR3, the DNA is TGTGCCAGCAGCCTGACAGGGGCGGGAGGGATCTATGGCTACACCTTC. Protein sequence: CASSLTGAGGIYGYTF.

CDR3 residues: CASTRGRWNTEAFF. The CDR3 nucleotides read TGTGCCAGCACTAGGGGGCGGTGGAACACTGAAGCTTTCTTT. The rearrangement joins TRBV6-5 to TRBJ1-1; 7 bases are a match to TRBD1. Germline assignment: CDR1 MNHEY and CDR2 SVGAGI. The CDR3 runs to 14 residues. Trimming took 7 bases from V and 1 from J; bases not matched to a gene: 6.